The present T cell receptor beta chain was sequenced within a study of T cell responses to AZD1222 COVID-19 vaccine. Study-wide findings and caveats: Females made up more of the donors, who were largely white British, and clonal diversity may have come out too low.

A word on this clone: Its antigen remains unidentified.

The assay was immunoSEQ multiplex PCR, and TCRdb's table has in-frame clones only and misses some. The profile covers some 170,000 clones, with around 90% appearing a single time and under 1.2% taken by the ten largest. Germline CDR1 and CDR2: SGHRS and YFSETQ. Trimming took 5 bases from V and 9 from J; bases not matched to a gene: 12. This CDR3 is 14 amino acids long. The chain combines TRBV5-1 with TRBJ1-2, with 8 positions matching TRBD1. The sequence was collected from an adult who received the AZD1222 COVID-19 vaccine. The source material was peripheral blood, sampled 28 days after the second AZD1222 dose. CDR3 loop: CASRPTGQGGSYTF. For the CDR3, the DNA is TGCGCCAGCAGACCGACTGGACAGGGAGGTAGCTACACCTTC. Based on the CDR3 plus reference TRBV5-1 and TRBJ1-2, the full variable domain is KAGVTQTPRYLIKTRGQQVTLSCSPISGHRSVSWYQQTPGQGLQFLFEYFSETQRNKGNFPGRFSGRQFSNSRSEMNVSTLELGDSALYLCASRPTGQGGSYTFGSGTRLTVV.